The table lists the clone carrying this T cell receptor beta chain with a count of one. This sample is part of a study of blood T cell repertoires in COVID-19. Study-wide context: COVID-19 samples, acute and convalescent, were from the United States, Italy and Spain.

Methods used by the authors: Nucleated cell counts were estimated from reference gene primer amplification. Sequenced by immunoSEQ multiplex PCR; TCRdb stores in-frame clones only, minus some. V and J calls and clone size are copied from that table; D and trimming were computed from the DNA. Of 140,000 to 150,000 clones listed, 88% were seen once; the top ten hold roughly a tenth. Germline V gene lookup returns CDR1 ENHRY and CDR2 SYGVKD. With 0 bases removed from V and 4 bases from J, the gap between germline ends came to 10 bases. There are 14 residues in the CDR3. The chain combines TRBV10-3 with TRBJ2-7; a possible D gene is TRBD2 (6 bases). The source is a man in his sixties with active or convalescent COVID-19. Sequences were obtained from peripheral blood. CDR3 nucleotides: TGTGCCATCAGTGAGTCGGTCGGGGGATACGAGCAGTACTTC. Amino acid sequence: CAISESVGGYEQYF.